These 32 T cell receptor beta chains came from one sample sequenced in a study of shared clonotypes between healthy human individuals. The data were produced by immunoSEQ multiplex PCR, yet TCRdb's version contains in-frame clones alone and is incomplete. Of around 1.1 million clones in the sample, approximately 80% were seen once. Sequencing was done on a sample of memory CD4+ T cells from PBMCs. This sample's subset: CD45RA-negative fraction. These receptors all stem from a man aged 18-30 years in good health. Some clones in this sample may be carry-over from other donors' samples.

CDR3 loop: CASGLLNQETQYF. The CDR3 DNA sequence: TGTGCTAGTGGTTTGCTGAATCAAGAGACCCAGTACTTC. This chain connects TRBV12-5 to TRBJ2-5; D remains ambiguous. Trimming removed 2 bases from V and 2 bases from J, with 6 bases in between. Germline loops: CDR1 LGHNT, CDR2 FRNRAP. The CDR3 consists of 13 residues.

In the case of this clone: This same CDR3 is encoded by further DNA sequences in the sample. The V and J genes are TRBV30 and TRBJ2-7, with 15 nucleotides matching TRBD2. The CDR3 contains 15 residues. Germline V gene sequence: CDR1 GTSNPN, CDR2 SVGIG (reference sequence). The V segment lost 4 bases and the J segment 5 bases; nucleotides outside the gene matches: 6. The DNA of the CDR3 is TGTGCCTGGACCAGTGGACTAGCGGGAGGGGACGAGCAGTACTTC. This gives the protein CAWTSGLAGGDEQYF.

This sequence joins TRBV5-1 and TRBJ1-1, with TRBD1 matching 7 bases. Germline CDR1 SGHRS, CDR2 YFSETQ. The CDR3 spans 15 residues. J gave up 3 bases and V 5 bases, and 10 bases lay outside the gene matches. The CDR3 sequence is CASRPGTEGHTEAFF. As DNA, the CDR3 is TGCGCCAGCAGACCCGGGACAGAGGGACACACTGAAGCTTTCTTT.

The chain employs TRBV5-1 and TRBJ1-2, with a possible D match to TRBD1 (5 bases). V lost 4 bases and J lost 4, with 8 bases in between. Germline CDR1 reads SGHRS; CDR2 reads YFSETQ. The length of the CDR3 is 12 residues. Here the CDR3 DNA reads TGCGCCAGCAGCGAGGGGACCTATGGCTACACCTTC. It is translated as CASSEGTYGYTF.

The chain is built from TRBV4-1 and TRBJ2-5, with a possible D match to TRBD1 (5 bases). V was clipped by 4 bases and J by 1 base, with 7 bases between them. The CDR3 sequence is 13 residues long. CDR1 is MGHRA and CDR2 is YSYEKL in the germline V gene. CDR3 residues: CASSRQIQETQYF. In DNA form, the CDR3 reads TGCGCCAGCAGCCGACAGATCCAAGAGACCCAGTACTTC.

In this sample, this clone turned up a few times. Other DNA variants within this sample encode the same CDR3. The chain couples TRBV2 to TRBJ2-2; D is uncertain. Trimming removed 1 base from V and 4 bases from J, with 4 bases in between. Germline CDR1 and CDR2: SNHLY and FYNNEI. CDR3 size: 13 residues. The CDR3: CASSEVGTGELFF. CDR3 coding DNA: TGTGCCAGCAGTGAAGTGGGCACCGGGGAGCTGTTTTTT.

A word on this clone: A read error may account for a junction end that differs from germline. The rearrangement links TRBV28 to TRBJ1-4; a weak D match, TRBD1 (5 bases). Germline V gene data show CDR1 as MDHEN and CDR2 as SYDVKM. The CDR3 sequence is 12 residues long. The CDR3 nucleotides are TGTGCCAGCAGTTTATTGGGCAGGGATACCACTTTT. The encoded protein is CASSLLGRDTTF.

The V and J genes are TRBV6-1 and TRBJ1-2, with a possible D match to TRBD1 (5 bases). V lost 6 bases to trimming and J lost 0 bases, with 14 bases between them. Germline V gene data show CDR1 as MNHNS and CDR2 as SASEGT. The CDR3 totals 15 residues. The CDR3: CASSTGANPNYGYTF. CDR3 bases: TGTGCCAGCAGCACCGGGGCCAATCCTAACTATGGCTACACCTTC.

The rearrangement links TRBV18 to TRBJ1-5; D unclear. The CDR3 runs to 14 residues. V gave up 3 bases and J gave up 4 bases, with 10 bases separating them. Looked up from germline, CDR1 is KGHSH and CDR2 is LQKENI. The DNA of the CDR3 is TGTGCCAGCTCACCGCAAGTGGAGAATCAGCCCCAGCATTTT. Its protein product is CASSPQVENQPQHF. The variable domain in full, completed from reference TRBV18 and TRBJ1-5, reads NAGVMQNPRHLVRRRGQEARLRCSPMKGHSHVYWYRQLPEEGLKFMVYLQKENIIDESGMPKERFSAEFPKEGPSILRIQQVVRGDSAAYFCASSPQVENQPQHFGDGTRLSIL.

The chain employs TRBV18 and TRBJ1-5; unclear D gene. In germline, CDR1 is KGHSH, CDR2 LQKENI. CDR3 length: 13 residues. Trimming cost V 6 bases and J 4 bases, with 10 bases left between them. CDR3 region: CASSNSENQPQHF. CDR3 in DNA: TGTGCCAGCTCGAACAGTGAGAATCAGCCCCAGCATTTT.

V gene TRBV5-1 combines with J gene TRBJ1-4; TRBD1 might be the D (6 bases). This CDR3 has 13 residues. V gave up 0 bases and J gave up 7 bases, with 7 bases separating them. Germline CDR1 is SGHRS and CDR2 is YFSETQ. The CDR3 DNA is TGCGCCAGCAGCTTGGTGGGGGCTGAAAAACTGTTTTTT. Translation: CASSLVGAEKLFF.

This clone has only a few counts. The V and J genes are TRBV29-1 and TRBJ1-4; 7 positions match TRBD1. There are 13 residues in the CDR3. V was clipped by 6 bases and J by 5 bases; unmatched bases: 6. In germline, CDR1 is SQVTM, CDR2 ANQGSEA. The CDR3 is CSVAQGRNEKLFF. The CDR3 DNA sequence: TGCAGCGTCGCACAGGGGAGAAATGAAAAACTGTTTTTT. The full variable domain, in which reference TRBV29-1 and TRBJ1-4 provide the parts outside the CDR3, is SAVISQKPSRDICQRGTSLTIQCQVDSQVTMMFWYRQQPGQSLTLIATANQGSEATYESGFVIDKFPISRPNLTFSTLTVSNMSPEDSSIYLCSVAQGRNEKLFFGSGTQLSVL.

This clone was counted only a few times. Other DNA sequences of this sample code for an identical CDR3. The chain links TRBV29-1 to TRBJ1-2; D unresolved. The CDR3 consists of 11 residues. Germline V CDR1 and CDR2: SQVTM, ANQGSEA. Trimming removed 4 bases at V and 5 bases at J, with 8 bases between. CDR3 bases: TGCAGCGTTGGCGAAGGGTATGGCTACACCTTC. Translating it yields CSVGEGYGYTF.

This chain links TRBV2 with TRBJ2-7, with TRBD1 as a possible D gene (6 bases). V was cut by 5 bases and J by 2 bases, with 13 bases left in between. The CDR3 covers 14 residues. Germline V lookup: CDR1 SNHLY, CDR2 FYNNEI. The CDR3 DNA is TGTGCCAGCAGTTTCGGGACATACGCCTACGAGCAGTACTTC. Its protein product is CASSFGTYAYEQYF.

This chain joins TRBV25-1 and TRBJ2-5; 7 bases fit TRBD1. This CDR3 contains 15 residues. Germline V CDR1 and CDR2: MGHDK, SYGVNS. V was pared by 5 bases and J by 2 bases, with 8 bases of the junction left unmatched. CDR3 residues: CASSKGDRAQETQYF. In nucleotides, the CDR3 is TGTGCCAGCAGTAAGGGCGACAGGGCGCAAGAGACCCAGTACTTC.

The chain carries TRBV10-2 and TRBJ2-1, with 7 bases fitting TRBD2. The CDR3 covers 13 residues. Trimming took 8 bases from V and 4 from J; bases not matched to a gene: 5. Germline CDR1 reads WSHSY; CDR2 reads SAAADI. This CDR3 is CASAGGDYNEQFF. In DNA form, the CDR3 reads TGCGCCAGCGCTGGGGGGGATTACAATGAGCAGTTCTTC.

Only a few counts were recorded for this clone. This chain connects TRBV6-5 to TRBJ1-4, with a weak D call TRBD1 (5 bases). CDR3 length: 14 amino acids. Per the germline V gene, CDR1 is MNHEY and CDR2 is SVGAGI. V shed 3 bases and J shed 10 bases, with 15 bases lying between them. CDR3 in DNA: TGTGCCAGCAGTTATGGGGGTTCCCCAGGAAAACTGTTTTTT. It specifies CASSYGGSPGKLFF.

The chain has TRBV7-9 and TRBJ1-1; D might be TRBD1 (5 bases). CDR1 SEHNR and CDR2 FQNEAQ come from the germline V gene (reference sequence). The CDR3 runs to 14 residues. V lost 4 bases, J lost 5 bases, and 14 bases lay in between. Written as DNA, the CDR3 is TGTGCCAGCAGCTCGATTGGCTCAGGGACTGAAGCTTTCTTT. Encoded protein: CASSSIGSGTEAFF.

The sample holds many counts of this clone. This rearrangement joins TRBV28 to TRBJ2-2, with 10 bases fitting TRBD1. Trimming removed 4 bases from V and 7 bases from J; junction bases left unmatched: 6. This CDR3 spans 15 amino acids. The germline CDR1 and CDR2 sequences are MDHEN and SYDVKM. The CDR3 DNA follows: TGTGCCAGCAGTTCCCCGGGACAGGGGATCGGGGAGCTGTTTTTT. It yields the protein CASSSPGQGIGELFF.

V usage is TRBV4-2 and J usage is TRBJ2-5, with 8 bases lining up with TRBD2. V gave up 2 bases and J gave up 2 bases; unmatched junction bases: 13. The CDR3 extends over 18 amino acids. Germline V gene data show CDR1 as LGHNA and CDR2 as YNFKEQ. CDR3 in amino acids: CASSQSELADTLQETQYF. The CDR3 DNA sequence: TGTGCCAGCAGCCAATCCGAACTAGCGGACACCCTACAAGAGACCCAGTACTTC.

This clone was detected a few times. The chain links TRBV10-3 to TRBJ1-1, with D hard to call. The CDR3 is 15 residues long. The V gene's germline CDR1 is ENHRY and CDR2 SYGVKD. The germline V and J ends were trimmed by 0 bases and 1 base, with 9 bases remaining between them. The CDR3 DNA is TGTGCCATCAGTGAGTCCAGCGGACGGAACACTGAAGCTTTCTTT. The encoded protein is CAISESSGRNTEAFF.

The genes are TRBV7-2 and TRBJ2-3, with a tentative D call TRBD2 (5 bases). Germline lookup yields CDR1 SGHTA and CDR2 FQGNSA. The ends were cut back, 5 bases at V and 8 bases at J, with 11 bases in the middle. The CDR3 has 12 residues. The CDR3 is CASSHPGSTQYF. DNA of the CDR3: TGTGCCAGCAGCCACCCTGGGAGTACGCAGTATTTT.

This clone was recorded a few times. This CDR3 reads CARSLYGLAGVIPDTQYF. The CDR3 DNA sequence: TGTGCCAGAAGCTTATACGGACTAGCGGGAGTCATCCCAGATACGCAGTATTTT. The chain joins TRBV5-3 to TRBJ2-3; 13 positions agree with TRBD2. TRBV5-3 is treated as an ORF (open reading frame) with a function not yet certain. The CDR3 has 18 amino acids. V lost 2 bases to trimming and J lost 4 bases; unmatched junction nucleotides: 10.

The V and J genes are TRBV13 and TRBJ2-7, with 9 bases aligning to TRBD1. The CDR3 is 15 amino acids. With V trimmed by 5 bases and J by 6 bases, 11 bases remained unmatched. The germline gives CDR1 PRHDT, CDR2 FYEKMQ (reference sequence). CDR3 nucleotides: TGTGCCAGCAGCCTCCGGGACAGGGCTCTCGTCGAGCAGTACTTC. Its protein product is CASSLRDRALVEQYF. Full variable domain (outside the CDR3, taken from reference TRBV13 and TRBJ2-7): AAGVIQSPRHLIKEKRETATLKCYPIPRHDTVYWYQQGPGQDPQFLISFYEKMQSDKGSIPDRFSAQQFSDYHSELNMSSLELGDSALYFCASSLRDRALVEQYFGPGTRLTVT.

The rearrangement joins TRBV10-2 to TRBJ1-1; no reliable D call. The CDR3 is 14 amino acids. Germline loops: CDR1 WSHSY, CDR2 SAAADI. V was cut by 2 bases and J by 5 bases, with 12 bases left in between. DNA of the CDR3: TGCGCCAGCAGTGAGCAGCGTGTAAGGACTGAAGCTTTCTTT. Its protein is CASSEQRVRTEAFF.

This chain joins TRBV2 and TRBJ1-5, with D maybe TRBD1 (5 bases). Trimming cost V 8 bases and J 7 bases, with 15 bases left between them. This CDR3 region has 13 residues. Germline CDR1 is SNHLY and CDR2 is FYNNEI. CDR3 protein: CASRSERDQPQHF. Here the CDR3 DNA reads TGTGCCAGCCGCTCTGAAAGGGACCAGCCCCAGCATTTT.

Worth noting for this clone: Other DNA sequences in the same sample also yield this CDR3. The DNA of the CDR3 is TGTGCCAGCAGCTTGTTGGGCGGGGAGCTGTTTTTT. Translating it yields CASSLLGGELFF. The genes are TRBV7-3 and TRBJ2-2; no clear D gene. Trimming took 3 bases from V and 7 from J, leaving 6 bases between them. This CDR3 contains 12 residues. Germline CDR1 is SGHTA and CDR2 is FQGTGA.

This sequence joins TRBV10-3 and TRBJ2-4; unclear D gene. V lost 0 bases and J 9 bases, leaving 15 bases between the germline ends. The V gene's germline CDR1 is ENHRY and CDR2 SYGVKD. The CDR3 contains 15 residues. CDR3 loop: CAISESRSSSSIQYF. The CDR3 region has the DNA TGTGCCATCAGTGAGTCGCGGAGTTCATCATCCATTCAGTACTTC.

In this sample, this clone turned up once. This sequence joins TRBV21-1 and TRBJ2-5; TRBD2 was called by the table and not checked on the DNA. The J call is in doubt because the DNA end fits TRBJ2-7 better. TRBV21-1 is classified as a pseudogene. This CDR3 region has 14 residues. As DNA, the CDR3 is TGTGCCAGCAGCAAAGGAAGCGGGAGCTACGAGCAGTACTTC. This gives the protein CASSKGSGSYEQYF.

The V call is TRBV28, the J call TRBJ2-7; D possibly matches TRBD1 or TRBD2 (5 bases each). The germline V gene encodes CDR1 MDHEN and CDR2 SYDVKM. This CDR3 has 14 residues. V shed 3 bases and J shed 0 bases, with 9 bases lying between them. The CDR3 coding sequence is TGTGCCAGCAGTTTCCGGGACCGCTCCTACGAGCAGTACTTC. Amino acid sequence: CASSFRDRSYEQYF. The full variable domain, in which reference TRBV28 and TRBJ2-7 provide the parts outside the CDR3, is DVKVTQSSRYLVKRTGEKVFLECVQDMDHENMFWYRQDPGLGLRLIYFSYDVKMKEKGDIPEGYSVSREKKERFSLILESASTNQTSMYLCASSFRDRSYEQYFGPGTRLTVT.

The chain combines TRBV5-8 with TRBJ1-2; tentatively, D is TRBD1 (6 bases). CDR1 and CDR2 (germline): SGHTS, YDEGEE. V lost 4 bases, J lost 8 bases, and 27 bases lay in between. This CDR3 is built from 17 residues. The CDR3 DNA follows: TGTGCCAGCAGCCACATCGAATGGGCAGGGGTTTATAGGGGCTACACCTTC. Amino acid sequence: CASSHIEWAGVYRGYTF.

The chain joins TRBV5-1 to TRBJ1-1; no firm D call. The germline V gene encodes CDR1 SGHRS and CDR2 YFSETQ. V was pared by 0 bases and J by 1 base, with 10 bases between. The length of the CDR3 is 15 residues. For the CDR3, the DNA is TGCGCCAGCAGCTTGGTCGGCTCTTCGAACACTGAAGCTTTCTTT. Translation gives CASSLVGSSNTEAFF. Full variable domain (missing parts from reference TRBV5-1 and TRBJ1-1): KAGVTQTPRYLIKTRGQQVTLSCSPISGHRSVSWYQQTPGQGLQFLFEYFSETQRNKGNFPGRFSGRQFSNSRSEMNVSTLELGDSALYLCASSLVGSSNTEAFFGQGTRLTVV.